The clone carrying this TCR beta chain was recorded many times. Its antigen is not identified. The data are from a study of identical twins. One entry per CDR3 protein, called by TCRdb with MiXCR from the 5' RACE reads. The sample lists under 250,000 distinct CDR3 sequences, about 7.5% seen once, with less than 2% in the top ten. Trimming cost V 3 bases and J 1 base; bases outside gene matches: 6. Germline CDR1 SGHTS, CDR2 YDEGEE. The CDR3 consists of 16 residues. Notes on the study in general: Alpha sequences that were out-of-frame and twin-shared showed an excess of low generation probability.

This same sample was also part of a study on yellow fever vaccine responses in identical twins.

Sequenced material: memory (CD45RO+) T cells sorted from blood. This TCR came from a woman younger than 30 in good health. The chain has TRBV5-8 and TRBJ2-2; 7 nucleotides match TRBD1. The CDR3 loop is CASSWFRDRNTGELFF. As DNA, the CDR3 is TGTGCCAGCAGCTGGTTCCGGGACAGGAACACCGGGGAGCTGTTTTTT.